The rows below give T cell receptor beta chains drawn from one sample of a study of identifying expanded T cells in peripheral blood. Clones were read by immunoSEQ multiplex PCR, and TCRdb kept only the in-frame ones, dropping some. This sample yields roughly 75,000 clones, of which 85% to 90% are seen a single time; roughly 3.5% belongs to the top ten. Material: blood. The receptors were gathered from a person aged 18 to 70 in good health. The CDR3 runs from the conserved cysteine through the conserved F or W. A D gene is named only where the DNA matches it firmly. Only part of the rows carry a size: once, few, many, or a class if the clone is expanded.

clone_size: NA; v_call: TRBV5-1; d_call: NA; j_call: TRBJ1-3; cdr3_nt: TGCGCCAGCAGCCCCGGACCTGGAAACACCATATATTTT; cdr3_aa: CASSPGPGNTIYF
clone_size: NA; v_call: TRBV7-6; d_call: TRBD1; j_call: TRBJ2-1; cdr3_nt: TGTGCCAGCAGCTTAGGACAGGGATCGCCCGGCAATGAGCAGTTCTTC; cdr3_aa: CASSLGQGSPGNEQFF
clone_size: NA; v_call: TRBV5-4; d_call: NA; j_call: TRBJ1-2; cdr3_nt: TGTGCCAGCAGAGCGCAGGGAGTAGACTATGGCTACACCTTC; cdr3_aa: CASRAQGVDYGYTF
clone_size: NA; v_call: TRBV2; d_call: NA; j_call: TRBJ1-1; cdr3_nt: TGTGCCAGCACCCGGCAGGCGTTGAACACTGAAGCTTTCTTT; cdr3_aa: CASTRQALNTEAFF
clone_size: NA; v_call: TRBV6-6; d_call: NA; j_call: TRBJ1-1; cdr3_nt: TGTGCCTGCCGACCGGGGGAGAGGAACACTGAAGCTTTCTTT; cdr3_aa: CACRPGERNTEAFF
clone_size: NA; v_call: TRBV4-2; d_call: NA; j_call: TRBJ1-1; cdr3_nt: TGTGCCAGCAGCCAAGATGTATTCCGGACCATGAACACTGAAGCTTTCTTT; cdr3_aa: CASSQDVFRTMNTEAFF
clone_size: NA; v_call: TRBV7-9; d_call: NA; j_call: TRBJ2-7; cdr3_nt: TGTGCCAGCAGCTTAAGTCCAGGGAACGAGCAGTACTTC; cdr3_aa: CASSLSPGNEQYF
clone_size: NA; v_call: TRBV2; d_call: NA; j_call: TRBJ2-7; cdr3_nt: TGTGCCAGCCGGAGAGCTGGGACTCACGGGCAGTACTTC; cdr3_aa: CASRRAGTHGQYF
clone_size: NA; v_call: TRBV21-1; d_call: NA; j_call: TRBJ1-2; cdr3_nt: TGTGCCAGCAGCATTCTCGACCCCCCCGCCACCTATGGCTACACCTTC; cdr3_aa: CASSILDPPATYGYTF
clone_size: NA; v_call: TRBV10-3; d_call: NA; j_call: TRBJ2-3; cdr3_nt: TGTGCCATCAGTGAGAGGCTAGATACGCAGTATTTT; cdr3_aa: CAISERLDTQYF
clone_size: NA; v_call: TRBV19; d_call: NA; j_call: TRBJ2-1; cdr3_nt: TGTGCCAGTAGTATGGGGAGGCCCTCGGAGGGCAATGAGCAGTTCTTC; cdr3_aa: CASSMGRPSEGNEQFF
clone_size: NA; v_call: TRBV15; d_call: NA; j_call: TRBJ2-2; cdr3_nt: TGTGCCACCAGCAGAGATGAATTAAACACCGGGGAGCTGTTTTTT; cdr3_aa: CATSRDELNTGELFF
clone_size: NA; v_call: TRBV7-9; d_call: TRBD2; j_call: TRBJ2-5; cdr3_nt: TGTGCCAGCAGCTTAGCGCGGGGGAACTTACAAGAGACCCAGTACTTC; cdr3_aa: CASSLARGNLQETQYF
clone_size: once; v_call: TRBV6-6; d_call: NA; j_call: TRBJ1-2; cdr3_nt: TGTGCCAGCAGTGACCCCAACAGGGATGGCTACACCTTC; cdr3_aa: CASSDPNRDGYTF
clone_size: NA; v_call: TRBV27; d_call: TRBD2; j_call: TRBJ2-3; cdr3_nt: TGTGCCAGCAGTTTCAATAGCGGGATGCAGTATTTT; cdr3_aa: CASSFNSGMQYF
clone_size: once; v_call: TRBV6-1; d_call: TRBD1; j_call: TRBJ2-7; cdr3_nt: TGTGCCAGCAGAGATGGACAGGGGAGGGAGCAGTACTTC; cdr3_aa: CASRDGQGREQYF
clone_size: NA; v_call: TRBV7-2; d_call: NA; j_call: TRBJ1-2; cdr3_nt: TGTGCCAGCAGGCAAGAGGGATTTTATGGCTACACCTTC; cdr3_aa: CASRQEGFYGYTF